A selection of T cell receptor beta chains follows, all from one sample in a study of technical replicates of blood from a handful of donors. The assay was immunoSEQ multiplex PCR, and TCRdb's table has in-frame clones only and misses some. The table has around 76,000 clones, more than 90% seen once. Sequencing was performed on T cells isolated from PBMCs. These receptors were obtained from a human donor in good health. Each CDR3 is given with its conserved first and last residue. A D gene is named only where the DNA matches it firmly. Expanded clones are given a class, and other clones once, few, many or no size at all.

13	.	TRBV9	.	TRBJ1-1	CASSAEMNTEAFF	TGTGCCAGCAGCGCCGAGATGAACACTGAAGCTTTCTTT
15	.	TRBV27	once	TRBJ2-5	CASSLSALSRETQYF	TGTGCCAGCAGTTTATCTGCCCTCAGCAGGGAGACCCAGTACTTC
13	TRBD1	TRBV6-5	.	TRBJ1-3	CASRGTARNTIYF	TGTGCCAGCAGGGGGACAGCAAGAAACACCATATATTTT
18	.	TRBV30	.	TRBJ2-1	CAWRPGLFRRGSYNEQFF	TGTGCCTGGAGGCCGGGCCTCTTCAGGCGGGGCTCCTACAATGAGCAGTTCTTC
15	TRBD2	TRBV7-3	.	TRBJ2-5	CASSLTSGRPETQYF	TGTGCCAGCAGCTTAACTAGCGGGAGGCCTGAGACCCAGTACTTC
13	.	TRBV7-2	.	TRBJ2-7	CASSWDFSYEQYF	TGTGCCAGCAGTTGGGACTTCTCCTACGAGCAGTACTTC
13	.	TRBV2	.	TRBJ2-7	CASSETATYEQYF	TGTGCCAGCAGTGAAACAGCAACCTACGAGCAGTACTTC
15	.	TRBV9	.	TRBJ2-1	CASSVGQGFGNEQFF	TGTGCCAGCAGCGTAGGCCAGGGGTTTGGTAATGAGCAGTTCTTC
14	TRBD1	TRBV5-1	.	TRBJ1-2	CASSLAQGPYGYTF	TGCGCCAGCAGCTTGGCACAGGGGCCCTATGGCTACACCTTC
14	.	TRBV5-6	.	TRBJ1-5	CASSTTGFNQPQHF	TGTGCCAGCAGCACGACAGGATTCAATCAGCCCCAGCATTTT
15	.	TRBV5-6	.	TRBJ2-3	CASSLRAGFVDTQYF	TGTGCCAGCAGCTTGAGAGCAGGGTTTGTAGATACGCAGTATTTT
11	.	TRBV29-1	.	TRBJ1-2	CSVYINNGYTF	TGCAGCGTTTACATAAACAATGGCTACACCTTC
14	TRBD1	TRBV28	.	TRBJ1-2	CASSQTGANYGYTF	TGTGCCAGCAGCCAGACAGGGGCTAACTATGGCTACACCTTC
15	TRBD2	TRBV7-6	.	TRBJ2-1	CASSRSGGSYNEQFF	TGTGCCAGCAGCCGTAGCGGGGGCTCCTACAATGAGCAGTTCTTC
15	TRBD2	TRBV7-9	few	TRBJ2-7	CASSLWREQSYEQYF	TGTGCCAGCAGCTTATGGCGGGAGCAGTCCTACGAGCAGTACTTC
15	TRBD2	TRBV27	.	TRBJ2-7	CASSRTSGTPYEQYF	TGTGCCAGCAGCAGGACTAGCGGGACCCCCTACGAGCAGTACTTC
14	.	TRBV7-6	.	TRBJ2-3	CASSLGVASDTQYF	TGTGCCAGCAGCTTAGGGGTAGCGTCTGATACGCAGTATTTT
14	.	TRBV21-1	.	TRBJ2-7	CASRRQGKYYEQYF	TGTGCCAGCAGAAGACAGGGAAAATACTACGAGCAGTACTTC
14	TRBD1	TRBV10-3	once	TRBJ2-3	CAIGTEYLTDTQYF	TGTGCCATAGGGACAGAGTACCTCACAGATACGCAGTATTTT
16	TRBD2	TRBV6-5	.	TRBJ2-7	CASSYSRREVSYEQYF	TGTGCCAGCAGTTACTCTAGGCGGGAGGTCTCCTACGAGCAGTACTTC
17	TRBD1	TRBV28	.	TRBJ2-7	CASSLDRTGRFTYEQYF	TGTGCCAGCAGTTTAGATAGGACAGGCAGATTCACCTACGAGCAGTACTTC
16	.	TRBV4-1	.	TRBJ1-1	CASSLGGSLMNTEAFF	TGCGCCAGCAGCCTCGGGGGGTCCTTGATGAACACTGAAGCTTTCTTT
13	TRBD2	TRBV9	.	TRBJ2-5	CASSRLADETQYF	TGTGCCAGCAGCAGACTAGCGGACGAGACCCAGTACTTC
16	TRBD2	TRBV7-8	.	TRBJ2-1	CASSWGGEGSYNEQFF	TGTGCCAGCAGCTGGGGCGGGGAGGGGTCCTACAATGAGCAGTTCTTC
17	.	TRBV4-2	.	TRBJ1-4	CASSQRGEGPLNEKLFF	TGTGCCAGCAGCCAGCGGGGAGAGGGGCCCCTTAATGAAAAACTGTTTTTT
15	.	TRBV6-5	once	TRBJ2-1	CASSYEGGLHNEQFF	TGTGCCAGCAGTTATGAAGGGGGATTACACAATGAGCAGTTCTTC
16	.	TRBV9	.	TRBJ2-3	CASSVVEWSQTDTQYF	TGTGCCAGCAGCGTAGTGGAGTGGAGTCAGACAGATACGCAGTATTTT
14	TRBD2	TRBV11-2	.	TRBJ2-7	CASSFSGSGYEQYF	TGTGCCAGCAGCTTTAGCGGGAGCGGCTACGAGCAGTACTTC